The following is a T cell receptor beta chain sequence with its context. Its antigen is not identified. The data stem from a study of Ad26.COV2.S vaccination and SARS-CoV-2 variants. General observations from the study: Measurement of non-spike TCR breadth gave similar results in vaccine and placebo recipients. Greater spike-specific TCR breadth was seen in vaccine recipients than in placebo recipients.

V lost 4 bases and J 5 bases, leaving 14 bases between the germline ends. Per the germline V gene, CDR1 is LGHDT and CDR2 is YNNKEL (reference sequence). This CDR3 has 15 amino acids. Repertoires were generated with immunoSEQ multiplex PCR, while TCRdb's copy carries only in-frame clones and drops some. The sample has about 7,100 clones; around 84% are singletons. This receptor was obtained from a human donor who had recovered from COVID-19. This sequence joins TRBV3-1 (or the pseudogene TRBV3-2) and TRBJ1-4, with D possibly being TRBD1 (6 bases). This material consisted of peripheral blood, taken after recovery from COVID-19. CDR3 nucleotide sequence: TGTGCCAGCAGCCCACAAGGGGGACCCAATGAAAAACTGTTTTTT. This gives the protein CASSPQGGPNEKLFF.